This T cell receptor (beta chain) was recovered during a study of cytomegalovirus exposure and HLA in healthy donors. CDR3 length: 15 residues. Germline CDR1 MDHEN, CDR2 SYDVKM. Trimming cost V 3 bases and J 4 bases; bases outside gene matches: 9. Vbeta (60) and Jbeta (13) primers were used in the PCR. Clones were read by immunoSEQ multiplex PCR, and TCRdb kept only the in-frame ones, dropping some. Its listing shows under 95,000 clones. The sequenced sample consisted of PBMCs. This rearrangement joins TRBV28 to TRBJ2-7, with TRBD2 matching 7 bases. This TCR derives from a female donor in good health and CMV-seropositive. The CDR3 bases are TGTGCCAGCAGTTTGCGGGGGACCGGAGGGTACGAGCAGTACTTC. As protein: CASSLRGTGGYEQYF.